Following are 10 T cell receptor beta chains from one sample sequenced in a study of blood T cell repertoires in COVID-19. Here immunoSEQ multiplex PCR was the method, and the copy in TCRdb shows in-frame clones only, minus some. This table has 300,000 to 400,000 clones, approximately 88% appearing once. The material sequenced was PBMCs or T cells enriched from blood (not recorded which). The receptors shown here come from a man younger than 45 who had recovered from COVID-19.

The V and J genes are TRBV4-1 and TRBJ2-3, with D tentatively TRBD1 (5 bases). The CDR3 covers 14 residues. Deletions cut 0 bases from V and 6 bases from J, with 10 bases between. In germline, CDR1 is MGHRA, CDR2 YSYEKL. CDR3 sequence reads: CASSQDGARDTQYF. The CDR3 DNA sequence: TGCGCCAGCAGCCAAGATGGGGCAAGGGATACGCAGTATTTT.

The chain employs TRBV2 and TRBJ1-1; possible D gene TRBD1, 5 bases. The germline V and J ends were trimmed by 5 bases and 7 bases, with 14 bases remaining between them. CDR3 length equals 13 residues. In germline, CDR1 is SNHLY, CDR2 FYNNEI. CDR3: CASSPGGWGEAFF. The CDR3 DNA sequence: TGTGCCAGCAGTCCCGGGGGTTGGGGTGAAGCTTTCTTT.

The chain joins TRBV4-2 to TRBJ1-4; 9 bases line up with TRBD1. Germline V gives CDR1 LGHNA, CDR2 YNFKEQ. V trimming: 4 bases; J trimming: 8 bases; junction bases outside the gene matches: 11. This CDR3 has 16 amino acids. CDR3 sequence (DNA): TGTGCCAGCAGCCGACAAAAACAGGGGGCAGGGGAAAAACTGTTTTTT. Translating gives CASSRQKQGAGEKLFF.

V is TRBV9 and J is TRBJ2-5, with 9 bases fitting TRBD1. The trim removed 5 bases at V and 5 bases at J, leaving 16 bases unmatched. This CDR3 spans 17 amino acids. CDR1 SGDLS and CDR2 YYNGEE come from the germline V gene. CDR3 sequence reads: CASSPRQGDGGSETQYF. CDR3 nucleotides: TGTGCCAGCAGTCCTAGACAGGGGGATGGAGGAAGCGAGACCCAGTACTTC.

V gene TRBV5-5 combines with J gene TRBJ1-1, with D possibly TRBD1 on 5 matching bases. V lost 3 bases to trimming and J lost 10 bases, with 10 bases between them. Germline CDR1 reads SGHKS; CDR2 reads YYEKEE (reference sequence). This CDR3 is built from 11 residues. The CDR3 spells CASSWDGGAFF. DNA of the CDR3: TGTGCCAGCAGCTGGGACGGGGGAGCTTTCTTT.

This rearrangement joins TRBV6-1 to TRBJ1-6; D remains ambiguous. V was cut by 0 bases and J by 6 bases, with 18 bases left in between. In germline, CDR1 is MNHNS, CDR2 SASEGT. The CDR3 is made up of 18 amino acids. CDR3 DNA sequence: TGTGCCAGCAGTGAAGCGCTTTTTAGAGGGTCCGGTAATTCACCCCTCCACTTT. This sequence encodes CASSEALFRGSGNSPLHF.

This sequence joins TRBV7-2 and TRBJ2-2; D may be TRBD2 (6 bases). The CDR3 is 15 residues long. Trimming removed 2 bases from V and 0 bases from J, with 7 bases in between. CDR1 and CDR2 (germline): SGHTA, FQGNSA. This CDR3 is CASSLRGTNTGELFF. In nucleotides, the CDR3 is TGTGCCAGCAGCTTACGGGGGACGAACACCGGGGAGCTGTTTTTT.

This clone was observed a handful of times. The V gene is TRBV2, the J gene TRBJ1-2; D perhaps matches TRBD1 (5 bases). The CDR3 loop spans 14 amino acids. Germline lookup yields CDR1 SNHLY and CDR2 FYNNEI. V lost 5 bases and J lost 8, with 18 bases in between. This chain's CDR3 is CASSTQGLLEGYTF. As DNA, the CDR3 is TGTGCCAGCAGTACCCAGGGCCTACTGGAAGGCTACACCTTC.

The CDR3 loop is CASRAGTTNTEAFF. The CDR3 nucleotides read TGTGCCAGCAGAGCCGGGACAACGAACACTGAAGCTTTCTTT. The V and J genes are TRBV6-5 and TRBJ1-1; a weak D match, TRBD1 (6 bases). Germline V gene sequence: CDR1 MNHEY, CDR2 SVGAGI. V was pared by 6 bases and J by 1 base, with 12 bases between. CDR3 size: 14 residues.

The V gene is TRBV7-8, the J gene TRBJ2-1; 11 bases match TRBD1. CDR3 length: 16 amino acids. Trimming took 5 bases from V and 5 from J; bases not matched to a gene: 8. From germline, CDR1 is SGHVS and CDR2 FQNEAQ. The CDR3 bases are TGTGCCAGCAGCGCTCGGACAGGGGGCTGGAACAATGAGCAGTTCTTC. It specifies CASSARTGGWNNEQFF. The full variable domain, its missing parts supplied by reference TRBV7-8 and TRBJ2-1, is GAGVSQSPRYKVAKRGQDVALRCDPISGHVSLFWYQQALGQGPEFLTYFQNEAQLDKSGLPSDRFFAERPEGSVSTLKIQRTQQEDSAVYLCASSARTGGWNNEQFFGPGTRLTVL.